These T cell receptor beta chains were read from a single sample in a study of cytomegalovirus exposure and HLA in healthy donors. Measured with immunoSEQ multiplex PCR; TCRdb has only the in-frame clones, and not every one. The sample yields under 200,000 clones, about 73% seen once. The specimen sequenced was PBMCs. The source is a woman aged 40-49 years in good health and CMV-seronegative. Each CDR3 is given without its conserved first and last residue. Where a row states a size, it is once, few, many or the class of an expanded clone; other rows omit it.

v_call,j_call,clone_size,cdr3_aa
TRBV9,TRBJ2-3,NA,ASSVGSQRGGRTQY
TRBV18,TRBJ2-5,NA,ASSLLQPQETQY
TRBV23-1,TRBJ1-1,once,ASRNRGRNEAF
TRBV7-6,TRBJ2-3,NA,ASSRIMTGSTDTQY
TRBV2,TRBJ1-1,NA,ASSERMDSTEAF
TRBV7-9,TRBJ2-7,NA,ASSSPRLGVTR
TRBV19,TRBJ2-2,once,ASTLLAGANTGELF
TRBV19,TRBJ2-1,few,ASSITGWGEQF
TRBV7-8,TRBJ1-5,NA,ASSPLIQPQH
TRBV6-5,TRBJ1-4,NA,ASSRTRNEKLF
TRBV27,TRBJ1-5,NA,ASSRRTGSNQPQH
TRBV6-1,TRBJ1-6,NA,ASIKGADYNSPLH
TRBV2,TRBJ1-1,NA,ASKPRLQNTEAF
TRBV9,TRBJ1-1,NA,ASSVVESNTEAF
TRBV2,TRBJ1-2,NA,ASSRENYGYT
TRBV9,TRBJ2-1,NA,ASSVGTSGGPSPYNEQF
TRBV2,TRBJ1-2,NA,ASGQGQGYGYT
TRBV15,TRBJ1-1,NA,ATNLGRGMNTEAF
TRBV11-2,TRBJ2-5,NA,ASSWAWETQY
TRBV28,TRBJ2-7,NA,ASTGVSYEQY
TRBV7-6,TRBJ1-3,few,ASSLGGTLSGNTIY
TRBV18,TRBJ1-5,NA,ASSTADNQPQH
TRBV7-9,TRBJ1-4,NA,ASSLETGTPNEKLF
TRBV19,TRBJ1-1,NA,ASSIWETSTEAF
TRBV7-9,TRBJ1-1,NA,SSSLETGSGPEAF
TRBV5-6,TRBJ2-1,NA,ASSGSSYNEQF
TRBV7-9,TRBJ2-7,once,ASRRQGYEQY
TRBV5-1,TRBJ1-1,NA,ASSFGIMNTEAF
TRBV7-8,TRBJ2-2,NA,ASSLRQDSRTGELF
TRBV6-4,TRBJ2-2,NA,ASSGTGSTGELF
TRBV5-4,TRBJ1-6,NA,ASSPGRPPLH
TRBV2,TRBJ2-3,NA,ASLMDRGTDTQY
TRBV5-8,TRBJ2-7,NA,ASSWTGFGEQY
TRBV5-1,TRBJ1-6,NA,ASSLQGRYNSPLH
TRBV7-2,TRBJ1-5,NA,ASSPETGVSNQPQH
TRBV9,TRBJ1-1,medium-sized,ASSVGDRGTEAF
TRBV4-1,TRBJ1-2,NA,ASSQDQGREAPRGYT
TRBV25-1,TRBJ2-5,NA,ASWTGTSGGTETQY
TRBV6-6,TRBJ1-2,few,ASSGKETGFHGYT
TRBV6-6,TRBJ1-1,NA,ASSWGTGGTEAF